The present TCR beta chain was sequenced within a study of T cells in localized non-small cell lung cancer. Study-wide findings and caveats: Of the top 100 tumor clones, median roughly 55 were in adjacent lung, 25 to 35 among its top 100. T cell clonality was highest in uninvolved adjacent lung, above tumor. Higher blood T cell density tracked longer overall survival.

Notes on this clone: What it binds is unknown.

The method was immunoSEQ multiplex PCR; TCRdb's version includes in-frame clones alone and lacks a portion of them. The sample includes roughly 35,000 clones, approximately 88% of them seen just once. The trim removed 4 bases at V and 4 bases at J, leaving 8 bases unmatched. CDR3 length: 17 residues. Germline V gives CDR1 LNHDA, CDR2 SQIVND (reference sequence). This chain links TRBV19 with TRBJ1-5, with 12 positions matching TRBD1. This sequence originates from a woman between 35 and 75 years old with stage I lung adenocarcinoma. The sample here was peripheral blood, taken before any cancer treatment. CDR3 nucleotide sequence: TGTGCCAGTAGTAACCGGGACAGGGGGCAGGGAAATCAGCCCCAGCATTTT. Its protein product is CASSNRDRGQGNQPQHF.